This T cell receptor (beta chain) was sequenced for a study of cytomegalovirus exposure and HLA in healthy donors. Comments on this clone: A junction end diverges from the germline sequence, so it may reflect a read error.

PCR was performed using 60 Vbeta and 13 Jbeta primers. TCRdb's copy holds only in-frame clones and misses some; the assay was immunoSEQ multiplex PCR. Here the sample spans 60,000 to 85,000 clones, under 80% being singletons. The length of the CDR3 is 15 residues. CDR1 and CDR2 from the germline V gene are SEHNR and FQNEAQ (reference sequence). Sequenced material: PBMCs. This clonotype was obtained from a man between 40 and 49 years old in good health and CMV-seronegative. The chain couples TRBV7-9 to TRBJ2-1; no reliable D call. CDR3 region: CSSSLVRASYNEQFF. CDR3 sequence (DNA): TGTTCCAGCAGCTTAGTTAGAGCATCCTACAATGAGCAGTTCTTC.